The sequence of this T cell receptor beta chain was determined in a study of CD8 T cells in Susac syndrome. The germline V and J ends were trimmed by 1 base and 9 bases, with 19 bases remaining between them. The germline V gene encodes CDR1 DFQATT and CDR2 SNEGSKA (reference sequence). The CDR3 totals 15 residues. For this clonotype: What it binds is unknown.

FACS enriched CD8+ TEMRA cells, while bulk CD8+ and CD4+ were negatively isolated. Random hexamers served to reverse transcribe roughly 0.5 to 1 ug RNA. The authors amplified TCR beta CDR3 across 54 Vbeta and 13 Jbeta using immunoSEQ multiplex PCR. MiXCR was run by TCRdb on the immunoSEQ multiplex PCR reads, yielding one entry per CDR3 protein. The sample lists hundreds of thousands of distinct CDR3 sequences; 75% to 90% were seen once. General study findings and limits: The study's TCR sequencing and HLA analysis covered a relatively small number of individuals, and the study acknowledged this.

The sample was CD8+ T cells from PBMCs. The receptor's source is a human donor with multiple sclerosis. The chain recombines TRBV20-1 with TRBJ2-1; TRBD1 might be the D (5 bases). The CDR3 nucleotides are TGCAGTGCTAGAGCAGGGCCTGCCCAAGAGTTTGAGCAGTTCTTC. This translates into CSARAGPAQEFEQFF.